This is a list of T cell receptor beta chains from one sample in a study of T cell changes during pregnancy in multiple sclerosis. This table comes from immunoSEQ multiplex PCR, and its TCRdb copy is limited to in-frame clones, with some not included. The sample contains approximately 50,000 clones, more than 85% of which appear only once. Sequencing was performed on CD4+ T cells from peripheral blood mononuclear cells, taken after pregnancy. These receptors were taken from a female donor with multiple sclerosis, enrolled in a pregnancy study. The CDR3 runs from the conserved cysteine through the conserved F or W. D genes are given only for firm matches. Size values are once, few and many counts, or a class for expanded clones, and some rows have none.

V: TRBV10-1; J: TRBJ2-7; D: TRBD2; size: -; DNA: TGCGCCAGCACCTCCTTTGGACTAGCGGCCAGCTTGGAGCAGTACTTC; CDR3: CASTSFGLAASLEQYF
V: TRBV5-1; J: TRBJ2-2; D: TRBD1; size: -; DNA: TGCGCCAGCAGCTTGGAGGGACAGGGACCCGGGGAGCTGTTTTTT; CDR3: CASSLEGQGPGELFF
V: TRBV5-6; J: TRBJ2-1; D: TRBD2; size: -; DNA: TGTGCCAGCAGCTTAGAGGGACTAGCGGGAGGGAGGTTAGTGAATGAGCAGTTCTTC; CDR3: CASSLEGLAGGRLVNEQFF
V: TRBV10-3; J: TRBJ2-3; D: -; size: -; DNA: TGTGCCATCAGTGAGTCGGGAAGCGGTAGCACAGATACGCAGTATTTT; CDR3: CAISESGSGSTDTQYF
V: TRBV2; J: TRBJ2-7; D: TRBD1; size: -; DNA: TGTGCCAGCAGGGGGGACAGGATGCGCTACGAGCAGTACTTC; CDR3: CASRGDRMRYEQYF
V: TRBV27; J: TRBJ2-1; D: TRBD2; size: -; DNA: TGTGCCAGCAGTTCTGGCGGGAGGGCCCGAAATGAGCAGTTCTTC; CDR3: CASSSGGRARNEQFF
V: TRBV7-8; J: TRBJ1-5; D: -; size: -; DNA: TGTGCCAGCAGCCCGCGAGAGGGTGTGTGGCCCCAGCATTTT; CDR3: CASSPREGVWPQHF
V: TRBV27; J: TRBJ2-7; D: -; size: -; DNA: TGTGCCAGCAGTTCGGTCCAGGCTGGTAGGTACGAGCAGTACTTC; CDR3: CASSSVQAGRYEQYF
V: TRBV4-1; J: TRBJ1-1; D: TRBD1; size: -; DNA: TGCGCCAGTCGCTATCCCGGGACAGAGAACACTGAAGCTTTCTTT; CDR3: CASRYPGTENTEAFF
V: TRBV5-1; J: TRBJ2-7; D: TRBD1; size: -; DNA: TGCGCCAGCAGCTTAAACAGGGGGCCTTACGAGCAGTACTTC; CDR3: CASSLNRGPYEQYF
V: TRBV19; J: TRBJ2-5; D: TRBD1; size: -; DNA: TGTGCCAGTAATAGGGACAGGGGGCAAGAGACCCAGTACTTC; CDR3: CASNRDRGQETQYF
V: TRBV9; J: TRBJ2-6; D: -; size: -; DNA: TGTGCCAGCAGCCTATTCTCTGGGGCCAACGTCCTGACTTTC; CDR3: CASSLFSGANVLTF
V: TRBV5-1; J: TRBJ2-7; D: -; size: -; DNA: TGCGCCAGCAGCTTGGCCAAGGGGTACGAGCAGTACTTC; CDR3: CASSLAKGYEQYF
V: TRBV6-5; J: TRBJ2-3; D: -; size: -; DNA: TGTGCCAGCAGTTACTCGTACTTGTCCACAGATACGCAGTATTTT; CDR3: CASSYSYLSTDTQYF
V: TRBV6-1; J: TRBJ2-3; D: TRBD2; size: -; DNA: TGTGCCAGCAGTGAAGTGGGCGGGAGAGAGAAGGGGTTT; CDR3: CASSEVGGREKGF
V: TRBV5-4; J: TRBJ2-2; D: -; size: -; DNA: TGTGCCAGCAGCCCGGCCAGCGGCCAGACCGGGGAGCTGTTTTTT; CDR3: CASSPASGQTGELFF
V: TRBV5-4; J: TRBJ2-7; D: -; size: -; DNA: TGTGCCAGCGGGTCCCTCCAGACTTTAGGCTCCTACGAGCAGTACTTC; CDR3: CASGSLQTLGSYEQYF
V: TRBV11-2; J: TRBJ1-2; D: -; size: few; DNA: TGTGCCAGCAGCCGTCCCCCCCACTATGGCTACACCTTC; CDR3: CASSRPPHYGYTF
V: TRBV14; J: TRBJ2-3; D: -; size: -; DNA: TGTGCCAGCAGCCACGGCACGCGAGGAGATACGCAGTATTTT; CDR3: CASSHGTRGDTQYF
V: TRBV11-2; J: TRBJ2-3; D: -; size: -; DNA: TGTGCCAGCAAACTTACAGATACGCAGTATTTT; CDR3: CASKLTDTQYF
V: TRBV4-2; J: TRBJ1-2; D: TRBD1; size: -; DNA: TGTGCCAGCAGCCAGAGGGACAGGGAGTATGGCTACACCTTC; CDR3: CASSQRDREYGYTF
V: TRBV25-1; J: TRBJ2-7; D: TRBD2; size: -; DNA: TGTGCCAGCAGTGCTAGCGGGAGCTCCTACGAGCAGTACTTC; CDR3: CASSASGSSYEQYF
V: TRBV2; J: TRBJ1-5; D: -; size: -; DNA: TGTGCCAGCAGTGAAGTTATGCAGAGCAATCAGCCCCAGCATTTT; CDR3: CASSEVMQSNQPQHF
V: TRBV14; J: TRBJ1-2; D: TRBD1; size: -; DNA: TGTGCCAGCAGCCTGGACAGGAACTATGGCTACACCTTC; CDR3: CASSLDRNYGYTF
V: TRBV19; J: TRBJ2-1; D: -; size: -; DNA: TGTGCCAGTGTGAGGGGGGGCGGGAGTTCCTACAATGAGCAGTTCTTC; CDR3: CASVRGGGSSYNEQFF
V: TRBV5-4; J: TRBJ1-1; D: TRBD1; size: -; DNA: TGTGCCAGCAGCTCCCCGCAGCGACAGGGGAACACTGAAGCTTTCTTT; CDR3: CASSSPQRQGNTEAFF
V: TRBV28; J: TRBJ1-1; D: TRBD1; size: -; DNA: TGTGCCAGCAGGACAGGGTTCACTGAAGCTTTCTTT; CDR3: CASRTGFTEAFF
V: TRBV5-1; J: TRBJ2-7; D: TRBD2; size: -; DNA: TGCGCCAGCAGCTTCGTAAGGGAGGGCGAGCAGTACTTC; CDR3: CASSFVREGEQYF
V: TRBV5-1; J: TRBJ2-2; D: TRBD2; size: few; DNA: TGCGCCAGCAGCCCGGGACTAGCGGTCACCGGGGAGCTGTTTTTT; CDR3: CASSPGLAVTGELFF
V: TRBV28; J: TRBJ2-7; D: -; size: -; DNA: TGTGCCAGCTCACCCTCGGGATATCGCGAGCAGTACTTC; CDR3: CASSPSGYREQYF
V: TRBV5-1; J: TRBJ2-3; D: -; size: -; DNA: TGCGCCAGCAGCTTGCGGGAGCTAGGGACAGATACGCAGTATTTT; CDR3: CASSLRELGTDTQYF
V: TRBV7-9; J: TRBJ1-4; D: -; size: -; DNA: TGTGCCAGCAGCTTTACTTCAGTCCGGGACACCCTTAATGAAAAACTGTTTTTT; CDR3: CASSFTSVRDTLNEKLFF
V: TRBV13; J: TRBJ2-1; D: TRBD2; size: -; DNA: TGTGCCAGCAGAGTAGCGGGAGCCTACAATGAGCAGTTCTTC; CDR3: CASRVAGAYNEQFF
V: TRBV25-1; J: TRBJ1-1; D: -; size: -; DNA: TGTGCCAGCAGTGAAACCTCCCTACACACTGAAGCTTTCTTT; CDR3: CASSETSLHTEAFF
V: TRBV7-2; J: TRBJ1-4; D: TRBD1; size: -; DNA: TGTGCCAGCAGCCATCAGGGGGCAACTAATGAAAAACTGTTTTTT; CDR3: CASSHQGATNEKLFF
V: TRBV2; J: TRBJ1-2; D: TRBD1; size: -; DNA: TGTGCCAGCAGTGAAGAGCTATGGACAGGGGGTGGCTACACCTTC; CDR3: CASSEELWTGGGYTF
V: TRBV6-5; J: TRBJ2-4; D: -; size: -; DNA: TGTGCCAGCAGTTACTCTCGCGGACACGAAAACATTCAGTACTTC; CDR3: CASSYSRGHENIQYF
V: TRBV6-6; J: TRBJ2-2; D: TRBD1; size: -; DNA: TGTGCCAGCAGTTTTACAGGGGGCTTGGGCACCGGGGAGCTGTTTTTT; CDR3: CASSFTGGLGTGELFF
V: TRBV15; J: TRBJ2-1; D: -; size: -; DNA: TGTGCCACCAGCAGAGAAAGGCTAAGAGACAGTGGCAATGAGCAGTTCTTC; CDR3: CATSRERLRDSGNEQFF
V: TRBV6-1; J: TRBJ2-7; D: TRBD2; size: -; DNA: TGTGCCACTACACTAGCGGGAGGAAACTACGAGCAGTACTTC; CDR3: CATTLAGGNYEQYF
V: TRBV10-3; J: TRBJ1-5; D: -; size: -; DNA: TGTGCCATCAGTGCAGGGATACCCAATCAGCCCCAGCATTTT; CDR3: CAISAGIPNQPQHF
V: TRBV5-4; J: TRBJ2-6; D: -; size: once; DNA: TGTGCCAGCATCCCCTCCTCTGGGGCCAACGTCCTGACTTTC; CDR3: CASIPSSGANVLTF
V: TRBV9; J: TRBJ1-1; D: -; size: -; DNA: TGTGCCAGCAGCCCTCAGGCAAGGGGCAGCACTGAAGCTTTCTTT; CDR3: CASSPQARGSTEAFF
V: TRBV19; J: TRBJ2-1; D: TRBD1; size: -; DNA: TGTGCCAGTAGTTCCCACGGGTGGCGACAGGGGGCGGGGAATGAGCAGTTCTTC; CDR3: CASSSHGWRQGAGNEQFF
V: TRBV28; J: TRBJ2-7; D: TRBD2; size: -; DNA: TGTGCCAGCAGTTTATCAAAGAGACTAGCCGGTCCCGAGCAGTACTTC; CDR3: CASSLSKRLAGPEQYF
V: TRBV7-8; J: TRBJ1-2; D: TRBD1; size: -; DNA: TGTGCCAGCAGCGCAATACTGGGACAGATCGATAACTATGGCTACACCTTC; CDR3: CASSAILGQIDNYGYTF
V: TRBV19; J: TRBJ2-2; D: TRBD2; size: -; DNA: TGTGCCAGTTTAGGTTCGAGCGGGGCGAACACCGGGGAGCTGTTTTTT; CDR3: CASLGSSGANTGELFF
V: TRBV6-1; J: TRBJ2-5; D: TRBD2; size: -; DNA: TGTGCCAGCAGTGGAGCAGGGACTAGAACAGAGACCCAGTACTTC; CDR3: CASSGAGTRTETQYF
V: TRBV7-9; J: TRBJ1-3; D: TRBD1; size: -; DNA: TGTGCCAGCAGCCACGGACAGGTCAGCTCTGGAAACACCATATATTTT; CDR3: CASSHGQVSSGNTIYF
V: TRBV9; J: TRBJ2-2; D: TRBD2; size: -; DNA: TGTGCCAGCAGCGTAGTTACTAGCGGGACCACCGGGGAGCTGTTTTTT; CDR3: CASSVVTSGTTGELFF
V: TRBV18; J: TRBJ1-1; D: TRBD1; size: -; DNA: TGTGCCAGCTCTTCTACAGGGGGCCCTGAAGCTTTCTTT; CDR3: CASSSTGGPEAFF
V: TRBV6-5; J: TRBJ1-2; D: -; size: -; DNA: TGTGCCAGCATGACTCGGTCCCCCTATGGCTACACCTTC; CDR3: CASMTRSPYGYTF
V: TRBV18; J: TRBJ1-1; D: -; size: -; DNA: TGTGCCAGCTCACCACAGAGCGGGGCGAACACTGAAGCTTTCTTT; CDR3: CASSPQSGANTEAFF
V: TRBV6-1; J: TRBJ2-3; D: -; size: -; DNA: TGTGCCAGCAGGCAGGATCCCGGAGATACGCAGTATTTT; CDR3: CASRQDPGDTQYF
V: TRBV15; J: TRBJ2-3; D: -; size: -; DNA: TGTGCCACCAGCAGAGTTGACGGGACAGATACGCAGTATTTT; CDR3: CATSRVDGTDTQYF
V: TRBV18; J: TRBJ2-7; D: TRBD2; size: -; DNA: TGTGCCAGCTCACCACAGGGAGCGGGAGGAGGGAACGAGCAGTACTTC; CDR3: CASSPQGAGGGNEQYF
V: TRBV11-3; J: TRBJ2-1; D: TRBD1; size: -; DNA: TGTGCCAGCAGCTCCACCAGGGGGCTTGAGCAGTTCTTC; CDR3: CASSSTRGLEQFF
V: TRBV28; J: TRBJ2-1; D: -; size: -; DNA: TGTGCCAGCAGTCCGGGTCTAAATGAGCAGTTCTTC; CDR3: CASSPGLNEQFF
V: TRBV19; J: TRBJ2-1; D: TRBD2; size: -; DNA: TGTGCCAGTAGTTCCCCGGGACTAGCGGGACCCAATGAGCAGTTCTTC; CDR3: CASSSPGLAGPNEQFF